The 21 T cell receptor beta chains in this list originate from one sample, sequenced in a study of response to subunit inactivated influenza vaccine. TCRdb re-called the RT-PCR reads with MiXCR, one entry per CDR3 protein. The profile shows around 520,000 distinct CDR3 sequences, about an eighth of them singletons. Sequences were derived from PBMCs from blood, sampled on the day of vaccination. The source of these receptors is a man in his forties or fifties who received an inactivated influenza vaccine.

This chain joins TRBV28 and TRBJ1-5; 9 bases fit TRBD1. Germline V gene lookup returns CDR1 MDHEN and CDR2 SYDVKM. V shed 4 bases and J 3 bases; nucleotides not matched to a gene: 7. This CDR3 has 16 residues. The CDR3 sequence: CASSSPGTGFNQPQHF. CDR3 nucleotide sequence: TGTGCCAGCAGTTCCCCCGGGACAGGGTTCAATCAGCCCCAGCATTTT.

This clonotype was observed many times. The CDR3 is CASSFTRNEQFF. For the CDR3, the DNA is TGTGCCAGCAGCTTCACCCGCAATGAGCAGTTCTTC. The genes are TRBV12-3 or TRBV12-4 and TRBJ2-1; D gene unclear. The CDR3 totals 12 residues. The V and J ends lost 6 bases and 6 bases respectively, with 9 bases between them.

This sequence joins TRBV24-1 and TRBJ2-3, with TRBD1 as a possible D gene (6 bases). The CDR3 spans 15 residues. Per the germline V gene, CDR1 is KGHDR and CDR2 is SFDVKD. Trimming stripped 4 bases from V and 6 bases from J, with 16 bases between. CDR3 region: CATSDVDRRRDTQYF. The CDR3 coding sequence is TGTGCCACCAGTGACGTCGACAGGCGACGGGATACGCAGTATTTT.

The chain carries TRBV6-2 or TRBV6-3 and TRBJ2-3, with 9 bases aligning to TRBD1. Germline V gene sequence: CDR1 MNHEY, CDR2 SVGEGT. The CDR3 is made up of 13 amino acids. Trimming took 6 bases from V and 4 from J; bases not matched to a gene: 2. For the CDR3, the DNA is TGTGCCAGCAGGCGGACAGGGGCAGATACGCAGTATTTT. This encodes CASRRTGADTQYF.

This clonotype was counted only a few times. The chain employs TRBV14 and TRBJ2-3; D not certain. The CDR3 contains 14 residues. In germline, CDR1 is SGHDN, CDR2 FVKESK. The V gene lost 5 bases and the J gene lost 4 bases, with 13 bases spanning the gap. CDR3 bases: TGTGCCAGCAGCTATGGACCGCGTCCAGATACGCAGTATTTT. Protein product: CASSYGPRPDTQYF.

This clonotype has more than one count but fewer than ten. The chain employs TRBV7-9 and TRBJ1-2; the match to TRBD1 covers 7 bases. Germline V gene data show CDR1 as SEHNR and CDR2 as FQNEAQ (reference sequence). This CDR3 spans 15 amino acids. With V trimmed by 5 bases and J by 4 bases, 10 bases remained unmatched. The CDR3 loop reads CASSEGQATLYGYTF. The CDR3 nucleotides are TGTGCCAGCAGCGAAGGACAGGCCACACTCTATGGCTACACCTTC.

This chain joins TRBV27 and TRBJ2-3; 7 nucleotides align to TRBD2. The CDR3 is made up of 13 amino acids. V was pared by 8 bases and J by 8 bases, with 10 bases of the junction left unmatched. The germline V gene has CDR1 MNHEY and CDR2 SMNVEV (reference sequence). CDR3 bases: TGTGCCAGCGGGACTAATGGGGTCGGTACGCAGTATTTT. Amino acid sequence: CASGTNGVGTQYF.

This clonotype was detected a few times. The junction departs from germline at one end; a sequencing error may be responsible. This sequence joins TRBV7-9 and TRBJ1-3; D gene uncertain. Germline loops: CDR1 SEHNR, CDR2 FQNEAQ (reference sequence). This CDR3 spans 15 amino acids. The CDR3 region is CASSLDGSSGNTIYF. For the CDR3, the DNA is TGTGCCAGCAGCTTGGACGGGTCCTCTGGAAACACCATATACTTT.

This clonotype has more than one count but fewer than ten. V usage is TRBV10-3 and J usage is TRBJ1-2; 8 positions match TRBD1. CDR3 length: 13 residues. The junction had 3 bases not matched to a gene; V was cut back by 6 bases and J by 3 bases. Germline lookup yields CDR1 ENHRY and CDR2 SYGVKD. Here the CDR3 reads CAIRGQVDYGYTF. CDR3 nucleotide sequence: TGTGCCATCAGGGGACAGGTCGACTATGGCTACACCTTC.

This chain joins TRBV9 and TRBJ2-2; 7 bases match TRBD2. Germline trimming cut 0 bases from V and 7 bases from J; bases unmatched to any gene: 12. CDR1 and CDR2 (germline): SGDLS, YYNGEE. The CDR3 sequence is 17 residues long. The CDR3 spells CASSVGGRVLVGGELFF. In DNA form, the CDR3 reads TGTGCCAGCAGCGTAGGTGGGAGGGTCCTCGTCGGCGGGGAGCTGTTTTTT.

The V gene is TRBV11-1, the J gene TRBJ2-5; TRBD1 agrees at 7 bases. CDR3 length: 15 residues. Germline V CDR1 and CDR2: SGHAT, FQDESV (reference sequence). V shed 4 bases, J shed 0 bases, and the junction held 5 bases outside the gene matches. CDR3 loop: CASSSARGNQETQYF. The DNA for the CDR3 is TGTGCCAGCAGCTCCGCCAGGGGGAACCAAGAGACCCAGTACTTC.

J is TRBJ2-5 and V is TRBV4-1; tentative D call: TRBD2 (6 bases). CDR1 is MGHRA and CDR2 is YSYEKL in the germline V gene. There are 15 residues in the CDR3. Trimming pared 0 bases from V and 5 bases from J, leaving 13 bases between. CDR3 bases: TGCGCCAGCAGCCAAGACGGAGCAGGGAGGGAGACCCAGTACTTC. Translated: CASSQDGAGRETQYF.

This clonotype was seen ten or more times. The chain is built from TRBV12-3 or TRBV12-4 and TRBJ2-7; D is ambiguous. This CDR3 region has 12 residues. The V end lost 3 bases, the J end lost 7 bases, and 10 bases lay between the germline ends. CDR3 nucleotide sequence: TGTGCCAGCAGTTTCCCCCGCGAAGAGCAGTACTTC. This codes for CASSFPREEQYF.

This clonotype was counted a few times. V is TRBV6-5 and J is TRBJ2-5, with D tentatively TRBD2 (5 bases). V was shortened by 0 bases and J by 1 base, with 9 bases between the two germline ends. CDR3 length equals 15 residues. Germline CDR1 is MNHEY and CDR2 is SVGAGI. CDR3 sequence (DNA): TGTGCCAGCAGTTACTCGTTGAGGGTCCAAGAGACCCAGTACTTC. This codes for CASSYSLRVQETQYF.

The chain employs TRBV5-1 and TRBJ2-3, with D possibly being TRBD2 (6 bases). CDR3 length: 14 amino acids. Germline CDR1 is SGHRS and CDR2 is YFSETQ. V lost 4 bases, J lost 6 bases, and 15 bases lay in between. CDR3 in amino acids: CASSPHSGSDTQYF. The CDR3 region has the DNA TGCGCCAGCAGCCCTCATAGCGGATCGGATACGCAGTATTTT.

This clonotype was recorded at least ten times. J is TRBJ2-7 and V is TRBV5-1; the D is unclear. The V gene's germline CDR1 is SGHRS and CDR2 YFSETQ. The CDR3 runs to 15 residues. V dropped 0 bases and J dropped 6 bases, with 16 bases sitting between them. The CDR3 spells CASSLEERLFGEQYF. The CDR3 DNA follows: TGCGCCAGCAGCTTGGAGGAGAGGCTTTTCGGCGAGCAGTACTTC.

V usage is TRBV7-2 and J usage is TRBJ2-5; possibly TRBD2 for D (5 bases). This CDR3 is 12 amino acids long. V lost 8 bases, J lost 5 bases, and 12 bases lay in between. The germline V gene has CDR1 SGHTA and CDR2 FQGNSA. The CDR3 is CASGLAAETQYF. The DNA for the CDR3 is TGTGCCAGCGGGCTAGCTGCGGAGACCCAGTACTTC.

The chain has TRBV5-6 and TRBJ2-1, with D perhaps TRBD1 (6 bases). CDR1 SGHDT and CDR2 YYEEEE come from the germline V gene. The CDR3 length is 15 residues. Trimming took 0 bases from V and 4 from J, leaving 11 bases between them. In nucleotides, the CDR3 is TGTGCCAGCAGCTTGGCGCCGGACAGTTACAATGAGCAGTTCTTC. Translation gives CASSLAPDSYNEQFF.

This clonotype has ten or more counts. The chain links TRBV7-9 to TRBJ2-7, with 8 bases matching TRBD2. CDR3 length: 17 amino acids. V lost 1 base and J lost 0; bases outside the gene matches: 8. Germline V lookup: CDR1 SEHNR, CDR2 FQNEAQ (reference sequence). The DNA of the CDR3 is TGTGCCAGCAGCTTAGTTCCTAGCGGGCCTCGCTCCTACGAGCAGTACTTC. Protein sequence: CASSLVPSGPRSYEQYF. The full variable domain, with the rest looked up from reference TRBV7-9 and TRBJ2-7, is DTGVSQNPRHKITKRGQNVTFRCDPISEHNRLYWYRQTLGQGPEFLTYFQNEAQLEKSRLLSDRFSAERPKGSFSTLEIQRTEQGDSAMYLCASSLVPSGPRSYEQYFGPGTRLTVT.

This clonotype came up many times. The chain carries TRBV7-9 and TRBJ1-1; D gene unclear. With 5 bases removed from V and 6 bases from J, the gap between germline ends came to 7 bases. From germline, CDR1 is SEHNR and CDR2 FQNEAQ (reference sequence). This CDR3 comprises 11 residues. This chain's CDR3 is CASSPPAEAFF. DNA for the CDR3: TGTGCCAGCAGCCCCCCCGCTGAAGCTTTCTTT.

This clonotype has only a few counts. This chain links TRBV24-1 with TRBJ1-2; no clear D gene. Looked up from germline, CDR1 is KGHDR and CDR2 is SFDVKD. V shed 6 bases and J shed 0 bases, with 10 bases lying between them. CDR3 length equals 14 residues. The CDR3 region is CATSPSGTNYGYTF. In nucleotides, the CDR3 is TGTGCCACCAGTCCCTCGGGTACTAACTATGGCTACACCTTC.